The subject of this entry is one TCR beta chain. This clone was counted a single time. Its binding antigen is unknown. No much larger clonotype is one base removed from it; base qualities were not supplied. These data are taken from a study of blood T cell repertoires in COVID-19 (dated by TCRdb to 2020 to 2022). Background for the entire study: The collaborator samples originated in the United States, Italy and Spain and spanned the acute and convalescent phases of COVID-19. The repertoires were released in a freely available public database intended as a resource for research on the immune response to SARS-CoV-2. The samples were drawn from the first 160 participants of the ongoing ImmuneRACE study and from 950 to 1,500 subjects provided by 6 global collaborators. Where available, HLA class I and class II types were obtained from metadata supplied by the sample provider rather than from assay-based typing. The material from the prospective study consisted of cDNA or gDNA derived from T cells, B-cell-depleted T cells, or PBMCs. Deeply sampled blood TCRbeta repertoires from subjects exposed to, actively infected with, or recovered from COVID-19 were included in the dataset. Nearly every sample came with metadata listing a de-identified subject ID, COVID-19 status, age in years and sex. Points the paper makes about the study in general: How much clinical and demographic metadata was included differed by source and by participant, and the metadata was provided uncurated.

Each collaborating institution followed its own protocols to collect whole blood in K2EDTA tubes. For TCRbeta analysis, collaborators shipped samples as frozen whole blood, isolated PBMCs, or DNA extracted from either of those sample types. There are 14 amino acids in the CDR3, from cysteine to phenylalanine inclusive. Only the CDR3 part of the read is kept: 42 bases, read in frame from the first base. CDR1 and CDR2, per the germline V gene, are KGHSH and LQKENI. V loses 3 bases at its end and J loses 8 bases; junction bases beyond the gene matches: 7. The immunoSEQ Assay, a bias-controlled multiplex PCR, was used to amplify TCRbeta CDR3 regions from genomic DNA. Per the authors' processing: Within the assay, amplification of reference gene primers was used to estimate how many nucleated cells each sample contained. To quantify the absolute abundance of each unique TCRbeta CDR3 rearrangement, sequence reads were collapsed and filtered. For each sample, productive Simpson clonality was calculated by taking the square root of Simpson's diversity index across productive rearrangements. In its TCRdb copy, this immuneACCESS table keeps in-frame sequences only and misses some clones. Where compared with another copy, unresolved V genes explain less than half of these, and the others have no known cause. V and J calls and clone size are as listed in that table; D and trimming were resolved from the DNA. The sample records 90,000 to 100,000 clones, roughly 88% of which are singletons. The top ten clonotypes cover 25% of the sample.

The receptor chain draws on TRBV18 and TRBJ2-3; 8 bases in the middle match TRBD2. The TCR was taken from a man in his fifties or sixties with acute or convalescent COVID-19. The sample consisted of peripheral blood. Read as DNA, the sequence is TGTGCCAGCTCACCGGTAGCGGGGAGGGGTACGCAGTATTTT. Its protein reads: CASSPVAGRGTQYF.